Listed below are T cell receptor beta chains from one sample, sequenced in a study of pediatric ulcerative colitis. Profiled with immunoSEQ multiplex PCR; TCRdb holds only in-frame clones, not every one. Among around 20,000 clones, over 65% were seen once, and the ten largest hold roughly 7%. The material sequenced was gut tissue. These receptors came from a boy aged 10-17 years with moderate ulcerative colitis. Each CDR3 is given with its conserved first and last residue. The order of the fields is V gene, clone size, D gene, J gene, CDR3 DNA, CDR3 protein. A D gene is named only where the DNA matches it firmly. A row's size may be missing; if present it is once, few, many or a size class.

TRBV27	-	-	TRBJ2-3	TGTGCCAGCAGTATACACCGGGGCTCTAGCACAGATACGCAGTATTTT	CASSIHRGSSTDTQYF
TRBV5-1	-	-	TRBJ2-7	TGCGCCAGCAGCTTATCCGGGGGCCTGATCGAGCAGTACTTC	CASSLSGGLIEQYF
TRBV6-4	-	-	TRBJ2-1	TGTGCCAGCAGTGTCGGGGAGAGCTCCTACAATGAGCAGTTCTTC	CASSVGESSYNEQFF
TRBV7-2	-	-	TRBJ1-6	TGTGCCAGCAGCTCCCTAAGAAGCTCCTATAATTCACCCCTCCACTTT	CASSSLRSSYNSPLHF
TRBV6-5	-	-	TRBJ1-4	TGTGCCAGCAGTTACAGCAAGGGAACTAATGAAAAACTGTTTTTT	CASSYSKGTNEKLFF
TRBV2	-	-	TRBJ1-3	TGTGCCAGCAGTGAGCCCGGGACAAGGGACTCTGGAAACACCATATATTTT	CASSEPGTRDSGNTIYF
TRBV5-5	-	-	TRBJ1-2	TGTGCCAGCAGACACACAGGGCCGTTTGGCTACACCTTC	CASRHTGPFGYTF
TRBV4-2	once	-	TRBJ2-1	TGTGCCAGCAGCCATCCCCCCGACGGCAATGAGCAGTTCTTC	CASSHPPDGNEQFF
TRBV30	-	TRBD1	TRBJ2-1	TGTGCCTGGCTGGGACAGGGCCCCTACAATGAGCAGTTCTTC	CAWLGQGPYNEQFF
TRBV7-3	-	TRBD2	TRBJ2-1	TGTGCCAGCAGCCTGGACGGGGGGAGCTCCTACAATGAGCAGTTCTTC	CASSLDGGSSYNEQFF
TRBV2	-	-	TRBJ2-3	TGTCGATCCTCGTCTACTCGCACAGATACGCAGTATTTT	CRSSSTRTDTQYF
TRBV2	-	TRBD2	TRBJ2-5	TGTGCCAGCAGCCGGACTAGCGGCCAAGAGACCCAGTACTTC	CASSRTSGQETQYF
TRBV16	-	TRBD2	TRBJ2-2	TGTGCCAGCAGCCAAGGACTAGCGGGAGCAACCGGGGAGCTGTTTTTT	CASSQGLAGATGELFF
TRBV14	-	-	TRBJ1-3	TGTGCCAGCAGCCAAGTGACGGGGTCGGGAAACACCATATATTTT	CASSQVTGSGNTIYF
TRBV28	-	-	TRBJ1-5	TGTGCCAGCAGTTTATCGGAGGGCTATCAGCCCCAGCATTTT	CASSLSEGYQPQHF
TRBV9	-	-	TRBJ1-1	TGTGCCAGCAGCGGCCGCCTCGGGACTGAAGCTTTCTTT	CASSGRLGTEAFF
TRBV18	-	TRBD1	TRBJ1-4	TGTGCCAGCTCACCGGCCGGGACAGGGACTAGACTGTTTTTT	CASSPAGTGTRLFF
TRBV18	-	TRBD2	TRBJ2-1	TGTGCCAGCTCACCCATAAAGTTAGAGGGACTAAACTACAATGAGCAGTTCTTC	CASSPIKLEGLNYNEQFF
TRBV10-1	-	-	TRBJ2-3	TGCGCCAGCAGTGATAGGATAAAGGGGCCAGATACGCAGTATTTT	CASSDRIKGPDTQYF
TRBV19	once	TRBD2	TRBJ2-7	TGTGCCAGTAAACGGACTAGCGGGAATCAAATGGGCGAGCAGTACTTC	CASKRTSGNQMGEQYF
TRBV4-2	-	-	TRBJ1-6	TGTGCCAGCAGCCTTGGCCAGGGGCCGACCTCACCCCTCCACTTT	CASSLGQGPTSPLHF
TRBV5-4	few	TRBD1	TRBJ1-4	TGTGCCAGCAGCACCGGGACAGGGGGGATAAACGAAAAACTGTTTTTT	CASSTGTGGINEKLFF
TRBV4-1	few	TRBD1	TRBJ1-4	TGCGCCAGCAGCCAAGGGGACAGGAATGAAAAACTGTTTTTT	CASSQGDRNEKLFF
TRBV18	-	-	TRBJ1-2	TGTGCCAGCTCGTACAGGGAGCCCTATGGCTACACCTTC	CASSYREPYGYTF
TRBV5-1	-	-	TRBJ2-6	TGCGCCAGCAGCTTGGGGGGAGTCTCTGGGGCCAACGTCCTGACTTTC	CASSLGGVSGANVLTF
TRBV5-4	few	TRBD2	TRBJ2-7	TGTGCCAGCAGCTTGTCGGGCCTAGCGGGAGTAAGAGAGCAGTACTTC	CASSLSGLAGVREQYF
TRBV10-3	-	TRBD2	TRBJ2-5	TGTGCCATCAGTGAGTGGCAGAGGGGAGGGTCAGAGACCCAGTACTTC	CAISEWQRGGSETQYF
TRBV5-8	large	-	TRBJ1-3	TGTGCCAGCAGCCCCGAAGGGGCGCGTGGAAACACCATATATTTT	CASSPEGARGNTIYF
TRBV30	-	-	TRBJ1-2	TGTGCCTGGAGTGTACAACAGTATGGCTACACCTTC	CAWSVQQYGYTF
TRBV19	-	TRBD2	TRBJ2-3	TGTGCCAGTAAATGGACTAGCGGAGCGAGCACAGATACGCAGTATTTT	CASKWTSGASTDTQYF
TRBV6-5	few	-	TRBJ1-5	TGTGCCAGCAGTTACTCGGCGGGGAGGGCTCAGCCCCAGCATTTT	CASSYSAGRAQPQHF
TRBV6-5	-	-	TRBJ2-7	TGTGCCAGCAGTATCTCCGGGACTTCTGCCTACGAGCAGTACTTC	CASSISGTSAYEQYF
TRBV7-9	-	-	TRBJ1-5	TGTGCCAGCAGCTTATCACTCGGCCAGCCCCAGCATTTT	CASSLSLGQPQHF
TRBV2	once	-	TRBJ2-2	TGTGCCAGCACTGGGCAGGGTTACACCGGGGAGCTGTTTTTT	CASTGQGYTGELFF
TRBV6-5	-	-	TRBJ1-1	TGTGCCAGCAGCCCGGACAGCCTGAACACTGAAGCTTTCTTT	CASSPDSLNTEAFF
TRBV7-3	-	TRBD1	TRBJ1-6	TGTGCCAGCAGCCGGGGACAGCGTAATTCACCCCTCCACTTT	CASSRGQRNSPLHF
TRBV6-6	-	TRBD1	TRBJ2-1	TGTGCCAGCAGTCGAGACAGGGCCAATGAGCAGTTCTTC	CASSRDRANEQFF
TRBV11-1	-	-	TRBJ1-6	TGTGCCAGCAGCGGTACAGGGAATTCACCCCTCCACTTT	CASSGTGNSPLHF
TRBV6-1	-	-	TRBJ1-5	TGTGCCAGCAGTGAACAGGGAGGACATCAGCCCCAGCATTTT	CASSEQGGHQPQHF
TRBV7-9	-	-	TRBJ1-1	TGTGCCAGCAGCTTCCTTAAGGGAATGAACACTGAAGCTTTCTTT	CASSFLKGMNTEAFF
TRBV18	few	-	TRBJ1-2	TGTGCCAGCTCACCCCTAGTACAGCCCTCTAACTATGGCTACACCTTC	CASSPLVQPSNYGYTF
TRBV10-2	-	TRBD2	TRBJ2-5	TGCGCCAGCAGGAGATTCGGGACTAGCGCAGGAGAGACCCAGTACTTC	CASRRFGTSAGETQYF
TRBV30	few	-	TRBJ2-7	TGTGCCTGGAGTGTAACCTCCTACGAGCAGTACTTC	CAWSVTSYEQYF
TRBV7-9	few	-	TRBJ1-2	TGTGCCAGCAGCTTAGTGGATGACTATGGCTACACCTTC	CASSLVDDYGYTF
TRBV5-1	-	-	TRBJ1-2	TGCGCCAGCAGCTTCGGCTTACGACACAGGGACGCTAACTATGGCTACACCTTC	CASSFGLRHRDANYGYTF
TRBV7-3	-	TRBD1	TRBJ2-3	TGTGCCAGCAGCTTAAACAGGGGGATGGATACGCAGTATTTT	CASSLNRGMDTQYF